One and the same sample provided the 13 T cell receptor beta chains below, sequenced in a study of cytomegalovirus exposure and HLA in healthy donors. With 60 Vbeta and 13 Jbeta primers, the PCR was carried out. Repertoires were generated with immunoSEQ multiplex PCR, while TCRdb's copy carries only in-frame clones and drops some. The sample records about 160,000 clones, about 79% being singletons. The source material was PBMCs. These TCRs come from a man in his fifties or sixties in good health and CMV-seropositive.

The V and J genes are TRBV6-1 and TRBJ2-7; D perhaps matches TRBD2 (7 bases). This CDR3 comprises 14 residues. V was cut by 5 bases and J by 2 bases, with 13 bases left in between. Germline V gene lookup returns CDR1 MNHNS and CDR2 SASEGT. The CDR3 DNA is TGTGCCAGCAGTTCTTGGGGGGGGCCCTACGAGCAGTACGTC. This gives the protein CASSSWGGPYEQYV.

V usage is TRBV7-9 and J usage is TRBJ2-5; TRBD2 aligns across 8 bases. V shed 0 bases and J 1 base; nucleotides not matched to a gene: 7. Germline V lookup: CDR1 SEHNR, CDR2 FQNEAQ (reference sequence). This CDR3 has 17 residues. The CDR3 DNA follows: TGTGCCAGCAGCTTAGCGAGGGCGGGGGGCCTCCAAGAGACCCAGTACTTC. Encoded protein: CASSLARAGGLQETQYF.

The chain employs TRBV11-2 and TRBJ2-1; 9 positions agree with TRBD1. Germline V CDR1 and CDR2: SGHAT, FQNNGV. V dropped 3 bases and J dropped 7; count of bases not matched to a gene: 7. The CDR3 is 15 residues long. The CDR3 loop is CASSFGDRASNEQFF. The CDR3 nucleotides are TGTGCCAGCAGCTTTGGGGACAGGGCGAGTAATGAGCAGTTCTTC.

This chain uses TRBV6-6 with TRBJ1-4; 10 bases are a match to TRBD1. The CDR3 loop spans 15 amino acids. Germline assignment: CDR1 MNHNY and CDR2 SVGAGI (reference sequence). With 5 bases clipped from V and 5 bases from J, the junction kept 5 bases outside the gene matches. For the CDR3, the DNA is TGTGCCAGCAGTAACACGGGACAGGGGAATGAAAAACTGTTTTTT. It encodes CASSNTGQGNEKLFF.

This chain links TRBV7-9 with TRBJ2-5; 10 positions match TRBD2. The germline gives CDR1 SEHNR, CDR2 FQNEAQ (reference sequence). The junction had 4 bases not matched to a gene; V was cut back by 1 base and J by 5 bases. The CDR3 sequence is 15 residues long. The CDR3 region has the DNA TGTGCCAGCAGCTTAGAACTAGCGGGGTACGAGACCCAGTACTTC. This gives the protein CASSLELAGYETQYF.

This clone was picked up one time. CDR3 region: CASSVGAGFLYEQYF. CDR3 nucleotides: TGTGCCAGCAGCGTAGGAGCGGGGTTTCTGTACGAGCAGTACTTC. This chain uses TRBV9 with TRBJ2-7; TRBD2 matches at 7 bases. Germline-derived CDR1 and CDR2 are SGDLS and YYNGEE. The V and J ends lost 0 bases and 4 bases, in that order; junction bases with no gene match: 7. There are 15 residues in the CDR3.

V gene TRBV11-2 combines with J gene TRBJ2-7, with 8 bases identical to TRBD1. The trim removed 3 bases at V and 6 bases at J, leaving 1 base unmatched. Germline assignment: CDR1 SGHAT and CDR2 FQNNGV. CDR3 length: 12 residues. In DNA, the CDR3 is TGTGCCAGCAGCTTGACAGGGGTCGAGCAGTACGTC. Its protein is CASSLTGVEQYV.

The V and J genes are TRBV4-1 and TRBJ2-6, with D possibly matching TRBD1 (6 bases). The CDR3 spans 19 residues. Germline V gene lookup returns CDR1 MGHRA and CDR2 YSYEKL. The ends were cut back, 4 bases at V and 1 base at J, with 20 bases in the middle. This CDR3 is CASSPYTTGFESGANVLTF. CDR3 nucleotides: TGCGCCAGCAGCCCCTACACAACAGGGTTTGAGTCTGGGGCCAACGTCCTGACTTTC.

The J gene is TRBJ1-4, the V gene TRBV18; TRBD1 matches 8 bases. The CDR3 extends over 15 amino acids. Trimming removed 3 bases from V and 3 bases from J; junction bases left unmatched: 3. Germline CDR1 KGHSH, CDR2 LQKENI. CDR3 DNA sequence: TGTGCCAGCTCACCCGACAGGGGCTCTAATGAAAAACTGTTTTTT. It encodes CASSPDRGSNEKLFF. Full variable domain (outside the CDR3, taken from reference TRBV18 and TRBJ1-4): NAGVMQNPRHLVRRRGQEARLRCSPMKGHSHVYWYRQLPEEGLKFMVYLQKENIIDESGMPKERFSAEFPKEGPSILRIQQVVRGDSAAYFCASSPDRGSNEKLFFGSGTQLSVL.

The V gene is TRBV6-5, the J gene TRBJ1-2; TRBD1 might be the D (6 bases). V was shortened by 6 bases and J by 5 bases, with 16 bases between the two germline ends. CDR1 MNHEY and CDR2 SVGAGI come from the germline V gene. CDR3 length equals 14 residues. Here the CDR3 DNA reads TGTGCCAGCAGCGCGGCGGGGGCCGTTTATGGCTACACCTTC. Its protein product is CASSAAGAVYGYTF.

The chain has TRBV25-1 and TRBJ1-2; 8 nucleotides match TRBD1. The germline V gene has CDR1 MGHDK and CDR2 SYGVNS. Trimming at V came to 0 bases and at J to 8 bases, leaving 8 bases not matched to a gene. The length of the CDR3 is 15 residues. This chain's CDR3 is CASSEYWQGAEGYTF. The CDR3 bases are TGTGCCAGCAGTGAATATTGGCAGGGGGCGGAGGGCTACACCTTC.

Here the CDR3 reads CASSFGGSGKGNTEAFF. For the CDR3, the DNA is TGCGCCAGCAGCTTTGGAGGCTCAGGAAAGGGGAACACTGAAGCTTTCTTT. The chain employs TRBV5-1 and TRBJ1-1; D ambiguous. Germline V gives CDR1 SGHRS, CDR2 YFSETQ. V was cut by 2 bases and J by 1 base, with 18 bases left in between. The CDR3 has 17 residues.

The chain combines TRBV7-3 with TRBJ2-5; 12 bases are a match to TRBD1. CDR3 length: 16 amino acids. The V gene's germline CDR1 is SGHTA and CDR2 FQGTGA. Trimming cost V 4 bases and J 5 bases; bases outside gene matches: 8. CDR3 coding DNA: TGTGCCAGCAGCTATGGGACAGGGGGCGGTCGCGAGACCCAGTACTTC. Residues: CASSYGTGGGRETQYF. The full variable domain, with the rest looked up from reference TRBV7-3 and TRBJ2-5, is GAGVSQTPSNKVTEKGKYVELRCDPISGHTALYWYRQSLGQGPEFLIYFQGTGAADDSGLPNDRFFAVRPEGSVSTLKIQRTERGDSAVYLCASSYGTGGGRETQYFGPGTRLLVL.